Presented here are 6 T cell receptor beta chains from one specimen sequenced in a study of blood T cells in healthy people across ages. A second PCR, run for about 7 to 11 cycles, used a sample-barcoded 5' primer plus a J-beta primer mix. One entry per CDR3 protein, called by TCRdb with MiXCR from the 5' RACE reads. The sample lists over 1,500,000 distinct CDR3 sequences, roughly 49% seen once, with 2% to 2.5% in the top ten. Input material: blood. Receptors were obtained from a woman aged 35 to 49 in good health.

This clonotype has just a few counts. This chain connects TRBV7-2 to TRBJ2-6, with D perhaps matching TRBD1 (5 bases). This CDR3 is 17 amino acids long. Germline CDR1 reads SGHTA; CDR2 reads FQGNSA. V was pared by 7 bases and J by 2 bases, with 18 bases between. Here the CDR3 reads CASTTAQGAPGANVLTF. CDR3 DNA: TGTGCCAGCACAACCGCCCAAGGGGCACCTGGGGCCAACGTCCTGACTTTC.

This clonotype was seen only a few times. The V call is TRBV7-2, the J call TRBJ2-7, with 7 nucleotides matching TRBD1. J was trimmed by 0 bases and V by 5 bases; bases with no gene match: 4. This CDR3 is built from 14 residues. From germline, CDR1 is SGHTA and CDR2 FQGNSA. Here the CDR3 DNA reads TGTGCCAGCAGCACCAGGGGGAGCTCCTACGAGCAGTACTTC. Translation gives CASSTRGSSYEQYF.

This clonotype was observed a handful of times. The CDR3 protein is CASSLEFGNQPQHF. The DNA of the CDR3 is TGTGCCAGCAGCTTAGAATTTGGCAATCAGCCCCAGCATTTT. The V and J genes are TRBV7-2 and TRBJ1-5; D ambiguous. The CDR3 is 14 amino acids. The V gene lost 1 base and the J gene lost 2 bases, with 6 bases spanning the gap. Germline V CDR1 and CDR2: SGHTA, FQGNSA.

V gene TRBV19 combines with J gene TRBJ2-3; 12 nucleotides align to TRBD2. V shed 4 bases, J shed 6 bases, and the junction held 14 bases outside the gene matches. The CDR3 totals 18 residues. Germline values: CDR1 LNHDA, CDR2 SQIVND (reference sequence). The CDR3 loop is CASSNRPGLAGSGDTQYF. In DNA, the CDR3 is TGTGCCAGTAGTAATCGGCCTGGACTAGCGGGGAGTGGGGATACGCAGTATTTT.

The genes are TRBV20-1 and TRBJ2-1; 13 bases line up with TRBD2. J was trimmed by 4 bases and V by 1 base; bases with no gene match: 13. CDR1 DFQATT and CDR2 SNEGSKA come from the germline V gene (reference sequence). This CDR3 has 19 amino acids. The CDR3 nucleotides are TGCAGTGCTAGAGGAGGTCGAAGGACTAGCGGGGGCCTTTACAATGAGCAGTTCTTC. Protein product: CSARGGRRTSGGLYNEQFF.

This clonotype was seen a handful of times. The chain combines TRBV6-6 with TRBJ2-5; maybe TRBD1 (5 bases). Looked up from germline, CDR1 is MNHNY and CDR2 is SVGAGI (reference sequence). This CDR3 contains 13 residues. Trimming took 7 bases from V and 5 from J, leaving 14 bases between them. The CDR3 reads CASTPQGTETQYF. CDR3 nucleotide sequence: TGTGCCAGCACCCCGCAGGGAACCGAGACCCAGTACTTC.